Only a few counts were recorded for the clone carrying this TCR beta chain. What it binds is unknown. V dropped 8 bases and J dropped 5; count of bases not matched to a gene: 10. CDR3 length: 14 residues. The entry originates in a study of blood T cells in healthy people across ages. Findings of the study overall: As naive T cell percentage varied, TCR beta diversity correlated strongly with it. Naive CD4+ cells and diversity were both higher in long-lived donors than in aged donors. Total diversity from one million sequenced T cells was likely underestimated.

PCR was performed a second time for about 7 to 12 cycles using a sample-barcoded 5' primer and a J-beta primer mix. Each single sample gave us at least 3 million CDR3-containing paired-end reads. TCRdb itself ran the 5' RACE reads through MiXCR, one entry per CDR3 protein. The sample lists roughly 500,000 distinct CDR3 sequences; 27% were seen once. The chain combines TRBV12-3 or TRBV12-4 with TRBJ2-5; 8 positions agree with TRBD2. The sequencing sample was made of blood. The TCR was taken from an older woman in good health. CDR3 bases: TGTGCCAGCGTGACCAGCGGGGGAGTGGAGACCCAGTACTTC. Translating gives CASVTSGGVETQYF.